This T cell receptor (beta chain) was recorded in a study of CD8+ T cells in alopecia areata. The wider study: Tofacitinib exposure lasted 6 to 18 months, followed by 6 months off drug.

Both peripheral blood and punch biopsies of lesional scalp skin were obtained from patients who had alopecia areata. Study results and caveats: Alopecia totalis/universalis scalp especially showed more expanded CD8+ clones than normal scalp. Patients shared TCRs less clearly than mice did, possibly owing to HLA.

Extraction of RNA preceded its reverse transcription into cDNA, which served as the sequencing template. Sequencing was performed with immunoSEQ multiplex PCR; in TCRdb, only in-frame clones are kept and a portion is missing. Here the sample spans roughly 250,000 clones, about two thirds being singletons. As concerns this clone: Its antigen is as yet unknown.

The V gene lost 2 bases and the J gene lost 3 bases, with 11 bases spanning the gap. Germline V gives CDR1 SGDLS, CDR2 YYNGEE. This CDR3 contains 14 residues. This specimen consisted of CD4+ T cells sorted from blood, obtained at week 0. The chain links TRBV9 to TRBJ2-5; D is ambiguous. The TCR comes from a human donor with alopecia areata. The CDR3 here is CASSVPGLKETQYF. CDR3 in DNA: TGTGCCAGCAGCGTTCCAGGTCTAAAAGAGACCCAGTACTTC. The entire variable domain, with the rest obtained from reference TRBV9 and TRBJ2-5, is as follows: DSGVTQTPKHLITATGQRVTLRCSPRSGDLSVYWYQQSLDQGLQFLIQYYNGEERAKGNILERFSAQQFPDLHSELNLSSLELGDSALYFCASSVPGLKETQYFGPGTRLLVL.